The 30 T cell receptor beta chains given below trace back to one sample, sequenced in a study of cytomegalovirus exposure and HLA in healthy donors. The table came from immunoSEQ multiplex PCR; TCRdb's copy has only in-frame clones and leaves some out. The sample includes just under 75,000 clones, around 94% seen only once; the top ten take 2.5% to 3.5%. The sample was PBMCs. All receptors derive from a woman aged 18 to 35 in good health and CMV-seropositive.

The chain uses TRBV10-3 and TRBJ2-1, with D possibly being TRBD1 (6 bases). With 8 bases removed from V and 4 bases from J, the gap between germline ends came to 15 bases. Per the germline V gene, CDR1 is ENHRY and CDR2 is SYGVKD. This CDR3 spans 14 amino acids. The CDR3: CAIGEGVSYNEQFF. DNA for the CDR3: TGTGCCATCGGAGAGGGGGTATCGTACAATGAGCAGTTCTTC.

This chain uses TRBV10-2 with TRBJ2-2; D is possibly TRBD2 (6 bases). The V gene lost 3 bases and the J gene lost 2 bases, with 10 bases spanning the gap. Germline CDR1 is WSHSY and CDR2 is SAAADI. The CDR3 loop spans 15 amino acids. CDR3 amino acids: CASSDIGTNTGELFF. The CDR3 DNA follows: TGCGCCAGCAGTGATATAGGGACTAACACCGGGGAGCTGTTTTTT.

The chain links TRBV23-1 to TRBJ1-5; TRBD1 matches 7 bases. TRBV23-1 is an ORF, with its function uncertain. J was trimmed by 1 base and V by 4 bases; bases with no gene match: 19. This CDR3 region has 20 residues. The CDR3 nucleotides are TGCGCCAGCAGTCTCCAAAACGGTGGGATCGGGACAGAAAGCAATCAGCCCCAGCATTTT. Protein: CASSLQNGGIGTESNQPQHF.

In DNA form, the CDR3 reads TGTGCCAGCAGCCCACCATGGAGAGCTAGCGGGGCCACCGGGGAGCTGTTTTTT. Translating gives CASSPPWRASGATGELFF. The chain combines TRBV7-6 with TRBJ2-2; TRBD2 matches at 9 bases. The ends lost 5 bases at V and 4 bases at J; junction bases unmatched: 14. This CDR3 has 18 amino acids. Germline V gene data show CDR1 as SGHVS and CDR2 as FNYEAQ.

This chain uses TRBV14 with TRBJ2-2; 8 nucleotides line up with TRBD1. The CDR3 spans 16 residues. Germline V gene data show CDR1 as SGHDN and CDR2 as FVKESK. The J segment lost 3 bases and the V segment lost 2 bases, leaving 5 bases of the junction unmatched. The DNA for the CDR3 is TGTGCCAGCAGCCAAACAGGGGGAGCCGACACCGGGGAGCTGTTTTTT. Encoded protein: CASSQTGGADTGELFF.

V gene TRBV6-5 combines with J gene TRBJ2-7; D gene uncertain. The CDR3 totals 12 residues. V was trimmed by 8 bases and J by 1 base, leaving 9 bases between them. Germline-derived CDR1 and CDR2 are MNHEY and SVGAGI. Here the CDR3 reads CASRRTSYEQYF. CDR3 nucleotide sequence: TGTGCCAGCCGTAGAACGTCCTACGAGCAGTACTTC.

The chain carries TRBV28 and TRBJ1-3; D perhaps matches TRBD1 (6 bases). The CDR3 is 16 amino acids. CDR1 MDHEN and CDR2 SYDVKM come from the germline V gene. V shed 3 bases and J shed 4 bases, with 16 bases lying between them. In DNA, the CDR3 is TGTGCCAGCAGTTTCTTTCTGGGGGCGGCGGGAAACACCATATATTTT. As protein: CASSFFLGAAGNTIYF.

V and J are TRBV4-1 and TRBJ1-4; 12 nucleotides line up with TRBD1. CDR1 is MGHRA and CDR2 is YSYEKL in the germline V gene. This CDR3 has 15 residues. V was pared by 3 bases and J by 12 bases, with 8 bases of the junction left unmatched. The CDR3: CASSQGQGADFELFF. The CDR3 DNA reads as TGCGCCAGCAGCCAGGGACAGGGGGCTGATTTTGAACTGTTTTTT.

Written as DNA, the CDR3 is TGTGCCAGCAGTTCAACAACAGGGAGCTCCTACAATGAGCAGTTCTTC. As protein: CASSSTTGSSYNEQFF. This sequence joins TRBV5-4 and TRBJ2-1, with D perhaps TRBD1 (6 bases). V gave up 5 bases and J gave up 0 bases, with 15 bases separating them. The germline CDR1 and CDR2 sequences are SGHNT and YYREEE (reference sequence). The CDR3 has 16 amino acids.

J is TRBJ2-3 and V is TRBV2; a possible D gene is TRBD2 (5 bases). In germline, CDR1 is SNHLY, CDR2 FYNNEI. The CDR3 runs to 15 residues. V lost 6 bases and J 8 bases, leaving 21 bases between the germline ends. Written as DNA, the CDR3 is TGTGCCAGCAGCGCCACCGGGGTGGTCGGCGGTACGCAGTATTTT. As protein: CASSATGVVGGTQYF.

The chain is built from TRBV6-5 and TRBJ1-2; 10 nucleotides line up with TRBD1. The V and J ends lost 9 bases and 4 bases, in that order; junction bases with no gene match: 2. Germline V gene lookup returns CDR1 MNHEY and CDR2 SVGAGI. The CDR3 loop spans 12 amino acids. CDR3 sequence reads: CASRQGAYGYTF. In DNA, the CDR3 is TGTGCCAGTCGACAGGGGGCCTATGGCTACACCTTC.

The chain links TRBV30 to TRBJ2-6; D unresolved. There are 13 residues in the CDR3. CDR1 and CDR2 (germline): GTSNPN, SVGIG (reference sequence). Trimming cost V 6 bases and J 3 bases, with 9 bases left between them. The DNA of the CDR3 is TGTGCCTGCCTACCCGATGGGGCCAACGTCCTGACTTTC. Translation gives CACLPDGANVLTF.

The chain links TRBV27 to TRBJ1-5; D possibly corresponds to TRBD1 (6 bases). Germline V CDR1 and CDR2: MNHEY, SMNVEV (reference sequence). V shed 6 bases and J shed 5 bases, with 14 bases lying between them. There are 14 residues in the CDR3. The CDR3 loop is CASRRGGVDQPQHF. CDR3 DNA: TGTGCCAGCAGGAGGGGGGGTGTGGATCAGCCCCAGCATTTT.

CDR3 nucleotides: TGTGCCAGCACTTCGATAAACGGGTTTTACGAGCAGTACTTC. Its protein is CASTSINGFYEQYF. The rearrangement uses TRBV6-1 and TRBJ2-7; D not resolved. The V and J ends lost 7 bases and 4 bases respectively, with 17 bases between them. This CDR3 contains 14 residues. The germline CDR1 and CDR2 sequences are MNHNS and SASEGT.

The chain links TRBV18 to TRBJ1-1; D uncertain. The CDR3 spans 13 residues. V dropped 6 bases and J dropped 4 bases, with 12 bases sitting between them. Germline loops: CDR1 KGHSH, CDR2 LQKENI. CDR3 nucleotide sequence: TGTGCCAGCTCCCCGCTAGTGGGCACTGAAGCTTTCTTT. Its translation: CASSPLVGTEAFF.

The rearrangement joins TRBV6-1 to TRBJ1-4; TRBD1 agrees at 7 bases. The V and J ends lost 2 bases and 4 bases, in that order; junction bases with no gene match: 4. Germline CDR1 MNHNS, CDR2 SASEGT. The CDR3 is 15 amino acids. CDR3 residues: CASSETDRINEKLFF. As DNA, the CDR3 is TGTGCCAGCAGTGAAACGGACAGGATTAATGAAAAACTGTTTTTT.

CDR3 coding DNA: TGTGCCAGCAGCATCCAGGGTAGTGGGACTTTTGACTATGGCTACACCTTC. Encoded protein: CASSIQGSGTFDYGYTF. This chain uses TRBV7-8 with TRBJ1-2; D perhaps matches TRBD1 (5 bases). V was cut by 5 bases and J by 3 bases, with 22 bases left in between. The CDR3 covers 17 residues. CDR1 is SGHVS and CDR2 is FQNEAQ in the germline V gene.

The CDR3 sequence: CASSLQGAYNEQFF. CDR3 bases: TGTGCCAGCAGTTTACAGGGGGCGTACAATGAGCAGTTCTTC. V and J are TRBV28 and TRBJ2-1; 8 bases fit TRBD1. Trimming at V came to 2 bases and at J to 4 bases, leaving 1 base not matched to a gene. CDR1 MDHEN and CDR2 SYDVKM come from the germline V gene. This CDR3 spans 14 amino acids. The whole variable domain, filled in from reference TRBV28 and TRBJ2-1, reads DVKVTQSSRYLVKRTGEKVFLECVQDMDHENMFWYRQDPGLGLRLIYFSYDVKMKEKGDIPEGYSVSREKKERFSLILESASTNQTSMYLCASSLQGAYNEQFFGPGTRLTVL.

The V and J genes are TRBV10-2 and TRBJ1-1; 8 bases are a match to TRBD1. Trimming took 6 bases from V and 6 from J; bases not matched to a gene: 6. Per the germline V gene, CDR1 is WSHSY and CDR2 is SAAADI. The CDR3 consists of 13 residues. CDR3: CASRGQGAAEAFF. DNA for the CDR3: TGCGCCAGCAGGGGGCAGGGGGCCGCTGAAGCTTTCTTT.

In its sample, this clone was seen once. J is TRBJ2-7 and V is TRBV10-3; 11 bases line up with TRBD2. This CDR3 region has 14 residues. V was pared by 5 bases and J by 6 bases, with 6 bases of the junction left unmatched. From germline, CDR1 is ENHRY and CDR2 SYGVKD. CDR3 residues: CAISLAGGPGEQYF. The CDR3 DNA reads TGTGCCATCAGTTTAGCGGGAGGGCCAGGCGAGCAGTACTTC.

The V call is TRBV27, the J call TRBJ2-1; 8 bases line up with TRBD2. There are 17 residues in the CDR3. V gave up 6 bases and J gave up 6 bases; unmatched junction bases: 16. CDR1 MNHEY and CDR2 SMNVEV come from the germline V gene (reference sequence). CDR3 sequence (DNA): TGTGCCAGCAGCAAACGGGGGGGTGTTGACAGAGGCAATGAGCAGTTCTTC. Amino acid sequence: CASSKRGGVDRGNEQFF.

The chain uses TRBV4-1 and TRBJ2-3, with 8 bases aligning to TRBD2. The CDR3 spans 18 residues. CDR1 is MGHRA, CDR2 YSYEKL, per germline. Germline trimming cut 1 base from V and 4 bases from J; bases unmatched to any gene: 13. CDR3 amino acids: CASSQARITSGTADTQYF. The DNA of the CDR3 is TGCGCCAGCAGCCAAGCTCGTATAACTAGCGGCACCGCAGATACGCAGTATTTT.

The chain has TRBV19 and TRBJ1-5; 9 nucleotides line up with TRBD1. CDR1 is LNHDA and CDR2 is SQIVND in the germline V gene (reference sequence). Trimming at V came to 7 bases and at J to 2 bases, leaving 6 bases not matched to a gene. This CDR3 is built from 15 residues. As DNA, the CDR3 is TGTGCCAGTATGGGACAGGGCCGTCGCAATCAGCCCCAGCATTTT. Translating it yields CASMGQGRRNQPQHF.

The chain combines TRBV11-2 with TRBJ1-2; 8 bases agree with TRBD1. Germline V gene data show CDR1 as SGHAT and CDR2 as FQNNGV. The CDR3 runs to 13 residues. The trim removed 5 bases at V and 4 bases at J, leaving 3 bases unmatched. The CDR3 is CASSLGTGYGYTF. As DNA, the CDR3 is TGTGCCAGCAGCCTCGGGACAGGCTATGGCTACACCTTC. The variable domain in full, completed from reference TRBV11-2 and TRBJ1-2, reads EAGVAQSPRYKIIEKRQSVAFWCNPISGHATLYWYQQILGQGPKLLIQFQNNGVVDDSQLPKDRFSAERLKGVDSTLKIQPAKLEDSAVYLCASSLGTGYGYTFGSGTRLTVV.

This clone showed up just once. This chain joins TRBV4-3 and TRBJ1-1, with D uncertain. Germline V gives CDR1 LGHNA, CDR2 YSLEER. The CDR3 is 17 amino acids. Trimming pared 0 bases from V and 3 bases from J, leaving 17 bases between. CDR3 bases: TGCGCCAGCAGCCAAGATTATGGGTGGGTCGGGGACACTGAAGCTTTCTTT. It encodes CASSQDYGWVGDTEAFF.

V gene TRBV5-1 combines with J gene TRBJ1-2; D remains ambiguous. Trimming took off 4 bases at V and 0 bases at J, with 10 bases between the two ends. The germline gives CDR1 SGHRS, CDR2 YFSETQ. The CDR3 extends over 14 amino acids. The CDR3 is CASSPLPPNYGYTF. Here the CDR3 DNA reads TGCGCCAGCAGCCCACTTCCTCCTAACTATGGCTACACCTTC.

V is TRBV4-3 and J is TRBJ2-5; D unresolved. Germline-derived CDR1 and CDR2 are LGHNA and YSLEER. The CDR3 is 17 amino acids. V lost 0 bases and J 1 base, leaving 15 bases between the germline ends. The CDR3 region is CASSQDRAITPQETQYF. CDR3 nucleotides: TGCGCCAGCAGCCAAGATCGAGCGATTACACCCCAAGAGACCCAGTACTTC.

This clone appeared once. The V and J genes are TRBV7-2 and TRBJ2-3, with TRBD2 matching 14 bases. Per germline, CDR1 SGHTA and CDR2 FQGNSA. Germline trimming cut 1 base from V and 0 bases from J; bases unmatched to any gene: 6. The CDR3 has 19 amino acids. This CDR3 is CASSLVRLAGGGSTDTQYF. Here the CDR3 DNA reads TGTGCCAGCAGCTTAGTGAGACTAGCGGGAGGGGGAAGCACAGATACGCAGTATTTT.

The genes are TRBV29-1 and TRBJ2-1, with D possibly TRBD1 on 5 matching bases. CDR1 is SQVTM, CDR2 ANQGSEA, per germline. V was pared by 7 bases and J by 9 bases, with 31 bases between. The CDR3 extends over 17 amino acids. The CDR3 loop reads CSAETPPPLGHSAEQFF. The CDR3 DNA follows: TGCAGCGCAGAAACCCCCCCACCCCTAGGACACAGCGCTGAGCAGTTCTTC.

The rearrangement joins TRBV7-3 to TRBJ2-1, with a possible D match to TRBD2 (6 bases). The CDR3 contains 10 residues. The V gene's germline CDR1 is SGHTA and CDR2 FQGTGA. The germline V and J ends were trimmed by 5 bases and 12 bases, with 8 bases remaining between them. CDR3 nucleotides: TGTGCCAGCAGCGCGGGACGGCAGTTCTTC. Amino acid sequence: CASSAGRQFF. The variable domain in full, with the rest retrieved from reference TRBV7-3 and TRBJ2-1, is GAGVSQTPSNKVTEKGKYVELRCDPISGHTALYWYRQSLGQGPEFLIYFQGTGAADDSGLPNDRFFAVRPEGSVSTLKIQRTERGDSAVYLCASSAGRQFFGPGTRLTVL.